This TCR beta chain appears in the sequencing data of a study of shared clonotypes between healthy human individuals. At the level of the study: There were three CD4 naive, three CD4 memory, two CD8 naive and one CD8 memory plates per donor.

Between the trimmed V and J ends, which lost 4 bases and 2 bases, there was a span of 7 bases. The CDR3 spans 13 residues. CDR1 and CDR2 (germline): SGHRS, YFSETQ. Overall study findings and caveats: Limitation of the genetic and exposure-history diversity represented came from the few donors.

Each cell subset's genomic DNA was divided evenly among several immunoSEQ plates. When replicate PCRs were run on sorted subsets, they used approximately 210 ng DNA, about 30,000 T cell genomes. Only in-frame clones appear in the TCRdb table, and some are missing; sequencing was by immunoSEQ multiplex PCR. The sample has under 2.5 million clones, approximately 90% seen once; the top ten hold 0.3% to 0.45%. On this clone itself: What it binds is not known.

The sequenced material came from naive CD4+ T cells from PBMCs. The subset: CD45RA+ positively selected. The chain uses TRBV5-1 and TRBJ1-3; the D is unclear. This clonotype was sampled from a man between 18 and 29 years old in good health. Some clones in this sample may be carry-over from other donors' samples. This CDR3 is CASSIDAGNTIYF. CDR3 nucleotide sequence: TGCGCCAGCAGCATAGACGCTGGAAACACCATATATTTT.